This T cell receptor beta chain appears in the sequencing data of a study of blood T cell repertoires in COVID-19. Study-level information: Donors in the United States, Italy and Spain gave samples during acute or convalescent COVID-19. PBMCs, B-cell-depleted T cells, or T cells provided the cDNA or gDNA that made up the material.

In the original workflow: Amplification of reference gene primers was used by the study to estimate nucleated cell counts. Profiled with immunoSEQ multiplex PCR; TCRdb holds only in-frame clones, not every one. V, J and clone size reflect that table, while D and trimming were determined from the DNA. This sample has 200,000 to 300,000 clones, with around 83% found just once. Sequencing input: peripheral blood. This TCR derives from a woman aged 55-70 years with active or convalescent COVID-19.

CDR3 DNA: TGTGCCAGCAGCTTAACCCCCAGACTAGCTAACTATGGCTACACCTTC. Translation: CASSLTPRLANYGYTF. This rearrangement joins TRBV11-3 to TRBJ1-2; no definite D call. The length of the CDR3 is 16 residues. CDR1 and CDR2 (germline): SGHNT, YENEEA. Deletions cut 2 bases from V and 0 bases from J, with 13 bases between.